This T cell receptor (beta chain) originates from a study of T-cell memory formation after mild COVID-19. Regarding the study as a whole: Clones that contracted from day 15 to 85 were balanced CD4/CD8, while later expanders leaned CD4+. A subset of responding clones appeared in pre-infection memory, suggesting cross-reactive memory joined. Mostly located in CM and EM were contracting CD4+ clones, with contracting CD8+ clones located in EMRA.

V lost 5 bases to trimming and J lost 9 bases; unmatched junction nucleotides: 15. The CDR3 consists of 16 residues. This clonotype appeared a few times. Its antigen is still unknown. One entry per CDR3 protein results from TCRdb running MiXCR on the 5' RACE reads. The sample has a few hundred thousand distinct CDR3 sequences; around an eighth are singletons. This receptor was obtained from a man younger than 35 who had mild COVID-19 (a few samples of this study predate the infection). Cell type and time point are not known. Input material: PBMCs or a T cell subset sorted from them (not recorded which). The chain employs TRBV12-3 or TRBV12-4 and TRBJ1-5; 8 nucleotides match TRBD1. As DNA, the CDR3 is TGTGCCAGCAGTCCGAGTGGGACAGGCCTAGGAGGGCCCCAGCATTTT. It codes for CASSPSGTGLGGPQHF.